Only a few counts were recorded for the clone carrying this T cell receptor beta chain. V trimming: 6 bases; J trimming: 2 bases; junction bases outside the gene matches: 2. Germline V gene lookup returns CDR1 DFQATT and CDR2 SNEGSKA (reference sequence). CDR3 length: 13 residues. The data are from a study of human T cells and chemical hapten exposure. Looking at the study overall: Throughout the roughly 25-week study, diphenylcyclopropenone was applied weekly to the patients' scalps. Predominantly women, the patients had alopecia areata, totalis or universalis.

The time point here: patch test 1, 2 weeks after DPC sensitization. Treatment here: therapeutic diphenylcyclopropenone sensitization with weekly scalp DPC. TCRdb recomputed calls from the RACE reads with MiXCR, one row per CDR3 protein. This table has some 400,000 distinct CDR3 sequences, approximately 5% appearing once. The input for sequencing was whole blood, taken in connection with sensitization to the hapten diphenylcyclopropenone (DPC). This clonotype was sampled from a woman aged 50 to 60 with alopecia areata. Some clones in this sample may be carry-over from other donors' samples. This chain uses TRBV20-1 with TRBJ2-7, with 12 bases identical to TRBD2. The CDR3 sequence is CSALAGGTYEQYF. In DNA, the CDR3 is TGCAGTGCCCTAGCGGGAGGGACCTACGAGCAGTACTTC.